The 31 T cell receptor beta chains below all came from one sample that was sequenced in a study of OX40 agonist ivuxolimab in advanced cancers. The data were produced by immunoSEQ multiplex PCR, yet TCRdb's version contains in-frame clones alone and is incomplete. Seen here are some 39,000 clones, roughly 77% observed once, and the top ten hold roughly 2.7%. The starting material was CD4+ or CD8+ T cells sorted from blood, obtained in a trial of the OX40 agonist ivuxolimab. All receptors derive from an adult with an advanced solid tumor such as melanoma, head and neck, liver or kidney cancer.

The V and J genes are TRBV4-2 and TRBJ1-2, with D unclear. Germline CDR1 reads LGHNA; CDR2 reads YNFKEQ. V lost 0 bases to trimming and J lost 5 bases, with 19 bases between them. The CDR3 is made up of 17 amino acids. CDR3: CASSQDPTRPERYGYTF. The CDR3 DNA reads TGTGCCAGCAGCCAAGATCCAACGCGGCCCGAGAGATATGGCTACACCTTC.

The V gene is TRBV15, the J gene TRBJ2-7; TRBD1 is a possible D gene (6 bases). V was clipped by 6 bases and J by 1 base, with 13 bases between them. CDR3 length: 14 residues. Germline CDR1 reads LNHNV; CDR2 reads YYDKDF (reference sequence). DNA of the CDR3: TGTGCCACCAGTGAGGGGGATAGGTCCTACGAGCAGTACGTC. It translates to CATSEGDRSYEQYV.

This chain's CDR3 is CASRLPGEEAFF. The CDR3 coding sequence is TGTGCCAGCAGGCTTCCGGGCGAGGAAGCTTTCTTT. The gene calls are TRBV7-3 and TRBJ1-1; D is ambiguous. The V and J ends lost 6 bases and 8 bases respectively, with 13 bases between them. The CDR3 spans 12 residues. Germline CDR1 is SGHTA and CDR2 is FQGTGA.

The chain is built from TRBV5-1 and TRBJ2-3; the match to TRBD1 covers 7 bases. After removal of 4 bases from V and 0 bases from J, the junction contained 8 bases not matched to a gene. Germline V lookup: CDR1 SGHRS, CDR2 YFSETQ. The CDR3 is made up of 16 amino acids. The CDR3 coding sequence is TGCGCCAGCAGCCTCTGGACAGGAATTAGCACAGATACGCAGTATTTT. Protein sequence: CASSLWTGISTDTQYF.

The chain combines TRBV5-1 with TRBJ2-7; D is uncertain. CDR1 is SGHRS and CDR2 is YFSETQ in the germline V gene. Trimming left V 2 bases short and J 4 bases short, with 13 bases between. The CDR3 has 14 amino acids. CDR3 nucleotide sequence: TGCGCCAGCAGCTTAGGAACCCCCGGGTACGAGCAGTACGTC. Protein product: CASSLGTPGYEQYV.

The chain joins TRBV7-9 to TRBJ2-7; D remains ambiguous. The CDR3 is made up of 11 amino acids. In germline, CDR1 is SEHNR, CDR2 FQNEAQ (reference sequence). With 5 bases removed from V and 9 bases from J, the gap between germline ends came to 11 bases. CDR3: CASSDEKVQYV. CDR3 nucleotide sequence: TGTGCCAGCAGCGACGAAAAGGTGCAGTACGTC.

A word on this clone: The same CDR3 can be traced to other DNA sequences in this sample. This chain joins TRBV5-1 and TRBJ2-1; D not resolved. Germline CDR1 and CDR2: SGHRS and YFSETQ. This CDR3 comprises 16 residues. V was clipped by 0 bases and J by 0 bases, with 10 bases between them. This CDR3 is CASSLGGLSSYNEQFF. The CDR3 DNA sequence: TGCGCCAGCAGCTTGGGGGGTCTTAGCTCCTACAATGAGCAGTTCTTC.

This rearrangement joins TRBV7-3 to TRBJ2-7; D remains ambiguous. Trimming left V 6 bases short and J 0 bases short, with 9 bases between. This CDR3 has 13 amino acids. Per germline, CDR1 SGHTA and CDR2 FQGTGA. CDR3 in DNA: TGTGCCAGCAGTTACGATGGCTCCTACGAGCAGTACTTC. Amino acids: CASSYDGSYEQYF.

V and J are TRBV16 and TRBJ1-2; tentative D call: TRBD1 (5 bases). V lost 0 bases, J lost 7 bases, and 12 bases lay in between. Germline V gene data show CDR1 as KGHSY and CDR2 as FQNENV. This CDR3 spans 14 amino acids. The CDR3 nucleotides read TGTGCCAGCAGCCAATCTCAGGGATTTGGTGGCTACACCTTC. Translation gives CASSQSQGFGGYTF.

Written as DNA, the CDR3 is TGCGCCAGCAGCTTTTCTCTGAACAATGAGCAGTTCTTC. This encodes CASSFSLNNEQFF. The chain carries TRBV5-1 and TRBJ2-1; D unclear. Trimming removed 2 bases at V and 5 bases at J, with 8 bases between. Germline lookup yields CDR1 SGHRS and CDR2 YFSETQ. The CDR3 has 13 residues. Full variable domain (outside the CDR3, taken from reference TRBV5-1 and TRBJ2-1): KAGVTQTPRYLIKTRGQQVTLSCSPISGHRSVSWYQQTPGQGLQFLFEYFSETQRNKGNFPGRFSGRQFSNSRSEMNVSTLELGDSALYLCASSFSLNNEQFFGPGTRLTVL.

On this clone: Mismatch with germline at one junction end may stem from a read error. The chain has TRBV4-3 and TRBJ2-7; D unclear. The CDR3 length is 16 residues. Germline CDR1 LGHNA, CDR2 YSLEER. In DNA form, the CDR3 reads TGCGCCAACAGCCAGGCACACCGAGCGTTCACCTACGAGCAGTACTTC. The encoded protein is CANSQAHRAFTYEQYF.

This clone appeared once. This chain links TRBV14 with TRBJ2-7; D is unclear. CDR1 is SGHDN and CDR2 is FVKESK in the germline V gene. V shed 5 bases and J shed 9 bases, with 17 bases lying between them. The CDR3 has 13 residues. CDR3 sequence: CASSSGRFMGQYF. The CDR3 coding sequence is TGTGCCAGCAGCTCGGGCCGATTTATGGGGCAGTACTTC.

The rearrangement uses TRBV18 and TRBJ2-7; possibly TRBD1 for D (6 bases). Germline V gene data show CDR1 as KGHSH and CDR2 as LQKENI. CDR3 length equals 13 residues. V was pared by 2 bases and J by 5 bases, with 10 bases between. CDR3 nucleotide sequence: TGTGCCAGCTCACCATCAGGACAGAACGAGCAGTACTTC. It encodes CASSPSGQNEQYF.

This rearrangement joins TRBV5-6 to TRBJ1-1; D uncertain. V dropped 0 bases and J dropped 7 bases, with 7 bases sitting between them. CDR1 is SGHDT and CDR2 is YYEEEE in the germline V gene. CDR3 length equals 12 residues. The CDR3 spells CASSLGLNEAFF. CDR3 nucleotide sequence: TGTGCCAGCAGCTTGGGTCTAAATGAAGCTTTCTTT.

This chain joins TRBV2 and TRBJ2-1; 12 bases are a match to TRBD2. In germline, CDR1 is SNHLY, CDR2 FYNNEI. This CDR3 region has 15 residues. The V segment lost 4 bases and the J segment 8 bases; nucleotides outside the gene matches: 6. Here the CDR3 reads CASSGLTSGRDEQFF. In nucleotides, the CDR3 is TGTGCCAGCAGTGGACTGACTAGCGGGAGAGATGAGCAGTTCTTC.

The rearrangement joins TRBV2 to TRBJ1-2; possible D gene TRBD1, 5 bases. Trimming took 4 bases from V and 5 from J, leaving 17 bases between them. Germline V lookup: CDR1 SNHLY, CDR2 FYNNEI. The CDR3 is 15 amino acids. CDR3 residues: CASSASRRAEYGYTF. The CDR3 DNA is TGTGCCAGCAGTGCCTCCCGCAGGGCCGAGTATGGCTACACCTTC.

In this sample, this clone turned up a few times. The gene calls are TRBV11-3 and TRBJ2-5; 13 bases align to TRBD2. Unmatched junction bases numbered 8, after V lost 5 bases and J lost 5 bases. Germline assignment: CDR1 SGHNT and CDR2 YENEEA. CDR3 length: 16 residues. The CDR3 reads CASSITGLAGRETQYF. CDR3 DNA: TGTGCCAGCAGCATCACGGGACTAGCGGGACGCGAGACCCAGTACTTC. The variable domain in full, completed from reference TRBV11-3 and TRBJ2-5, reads EAGVVQSPRYKIIEKKQPVAFWCNPISGHNTLYWYLQNLGQGPELLIRYENEEAVDDSQLPKDRFSAERLKGVDSTLKIQPAELGDSAVYLCASSITGLAGRETQYFGPGTRLLVL.

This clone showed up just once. The CDR3 protein is CATSRSLDSNQPQHF. The CDR3 coding sequence is TGTGCCACCAGCAGATCCTTGGATAGCAATCAGCCCCAGCATTTT. The gene calls are TRBV15 and TRBJ1-5; D gene ambiguous. This CDR3 has 15 amino acids. Germline loops: CDR1 LNHNV, CDR2 YYDKDF (reference sequence). V was pared by 2 bases and J by 0 bases, with 8 bases between. Full variable domain (rest looked up from reference TRBV15 and TRBJ1-5): DAMVIQNPRYQVTQFGKPVTLSCSQTLNHNVMYWYQQKSSQAPKLLFHYYDKDFNNEADTPDNFQSRRPNTSFCFLDIRSPGLGDTAMYLCATSRSLDSNQPQHFGDGTRLSIL.

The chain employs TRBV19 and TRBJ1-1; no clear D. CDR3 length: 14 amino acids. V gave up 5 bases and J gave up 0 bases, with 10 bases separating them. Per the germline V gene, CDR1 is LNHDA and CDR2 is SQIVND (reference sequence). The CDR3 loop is CASSGLFMNTEAFF. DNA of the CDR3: TGTGCCAGTAGTGGCTTGTTCATGAACACTGAAGCTTTCTTT.

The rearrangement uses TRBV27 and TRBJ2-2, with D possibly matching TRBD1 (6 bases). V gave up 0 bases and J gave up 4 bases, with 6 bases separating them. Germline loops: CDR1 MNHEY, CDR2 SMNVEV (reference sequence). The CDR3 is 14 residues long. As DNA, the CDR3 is TGTGCCAGCAGTTTATCGACAGGCACCGGGGAGCTGTTTTTT. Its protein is CASSLSTGTGELFF.

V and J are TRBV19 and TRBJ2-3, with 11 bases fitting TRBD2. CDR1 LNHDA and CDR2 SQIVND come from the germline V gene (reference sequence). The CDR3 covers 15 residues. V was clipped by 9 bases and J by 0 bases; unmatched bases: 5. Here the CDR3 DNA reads TGTGCCAGCCGCTGGACTAGCGGGAGCACAGATACGCAGTATTTT. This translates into CASRWTSGSTDTQYF.

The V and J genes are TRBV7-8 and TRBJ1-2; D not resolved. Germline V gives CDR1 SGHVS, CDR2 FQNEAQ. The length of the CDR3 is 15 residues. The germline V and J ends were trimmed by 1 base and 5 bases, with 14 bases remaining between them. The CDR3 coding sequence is TGTGCCAGCAGCTTAGATTGGTTACGGAGTTATGGCTACACCTTC. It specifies CASSLDWLRSYGYTF. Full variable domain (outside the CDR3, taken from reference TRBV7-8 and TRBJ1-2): GAGVSQSPRYKVAKRGQDVALRCDPISGHVSLFWYQQALGQGPEFLTYFQNEAQLDKSGLPSDRFFAERPEGSVSTLKIQRTQQEDSAVYLCASSLDWLRSYGYTFGSGTRLTVV.

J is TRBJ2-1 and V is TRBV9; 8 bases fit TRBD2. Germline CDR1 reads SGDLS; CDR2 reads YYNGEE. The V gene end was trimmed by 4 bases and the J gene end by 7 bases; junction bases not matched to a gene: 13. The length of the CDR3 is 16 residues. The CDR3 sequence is CASSTKRSGSWNEQFF. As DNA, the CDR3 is TGTGCCAGCAGCACAAAACGGAGCGGGAGTTGGAATGAGCAGTTCTTC.

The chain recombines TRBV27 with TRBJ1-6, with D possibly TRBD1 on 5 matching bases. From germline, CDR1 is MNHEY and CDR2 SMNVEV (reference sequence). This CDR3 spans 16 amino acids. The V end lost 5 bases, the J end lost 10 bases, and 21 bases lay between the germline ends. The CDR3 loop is CASSPKPPGGWSPLHF. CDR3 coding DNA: TGTGCCAGCAGTCCTAAACCCCCGGGGGGTTGGTCACCCCTCCACTTT.

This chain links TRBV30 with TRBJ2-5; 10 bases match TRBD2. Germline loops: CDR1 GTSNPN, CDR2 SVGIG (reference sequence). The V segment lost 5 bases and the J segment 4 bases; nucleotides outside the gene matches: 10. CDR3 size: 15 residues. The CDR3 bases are TGTGCCTGGGGCTCGGGACTAGCGAGGCTAGAGACCCAGTACTTC. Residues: CAWGSGLARLETQYF.

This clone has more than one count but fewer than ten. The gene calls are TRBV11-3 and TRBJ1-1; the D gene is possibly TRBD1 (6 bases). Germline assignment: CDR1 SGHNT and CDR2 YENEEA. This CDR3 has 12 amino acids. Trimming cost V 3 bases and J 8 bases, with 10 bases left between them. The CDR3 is CASSFPDSEAFF. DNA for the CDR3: TGTGCCAGCAGCTTCCCGGACAGCGAAGCTTTCTTT. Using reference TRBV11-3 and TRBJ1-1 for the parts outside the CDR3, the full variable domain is EAGVVQSPRYKIIEKKQPVAFWCNPISGHNTLYWYLQNLGQGPELLIRYENEEAVDDSQLPKDRFSAERLKGVDSTLKIQPAELGDSAVYLCASSFPDSEAFFGQGTRLTVV.

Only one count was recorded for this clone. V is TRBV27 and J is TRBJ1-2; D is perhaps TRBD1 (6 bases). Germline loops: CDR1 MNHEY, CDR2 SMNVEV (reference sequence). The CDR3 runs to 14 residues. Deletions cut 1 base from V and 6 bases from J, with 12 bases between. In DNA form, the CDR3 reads TGTGCCAGCAGTTTATTTCGGGGGGCAAATGGCTACACCTTC. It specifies CASSLFRGANGYTF.

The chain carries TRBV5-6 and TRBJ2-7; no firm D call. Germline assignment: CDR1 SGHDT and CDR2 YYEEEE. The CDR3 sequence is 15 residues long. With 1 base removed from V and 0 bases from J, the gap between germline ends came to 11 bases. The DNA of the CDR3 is TGTGCCAGCAGCTTGTATGCAGGCAGCTCCTACGAGCAGTACTTC. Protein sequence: CASSLYAGSSYEQYF. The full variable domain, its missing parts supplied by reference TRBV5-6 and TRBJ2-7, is DAGVTQSPTHLIKTRGQQVTLRCSPKSGHDTVSWYQQALGQGPQFIFQYYEEEERQRGNFPDRFSGHQFPNYSSELNVNALLLGDSALYLCASSLYAGSSYEQYFGPGTRLTVT.

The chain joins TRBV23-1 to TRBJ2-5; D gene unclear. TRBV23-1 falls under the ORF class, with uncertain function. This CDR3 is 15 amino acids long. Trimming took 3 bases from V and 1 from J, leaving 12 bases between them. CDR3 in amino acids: CASSHPRLIQETQYF. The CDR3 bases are TGCGCCAGCAGTCACCCCCGACTGATCCAAGAGACCCAGTACTTC.

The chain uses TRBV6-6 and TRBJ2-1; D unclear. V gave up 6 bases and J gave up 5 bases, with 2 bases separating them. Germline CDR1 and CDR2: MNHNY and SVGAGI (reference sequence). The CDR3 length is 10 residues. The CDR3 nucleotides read TGTGCCAGCAGAGACAATGAGCAGTTCTTC. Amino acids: CASRDNEQFF.

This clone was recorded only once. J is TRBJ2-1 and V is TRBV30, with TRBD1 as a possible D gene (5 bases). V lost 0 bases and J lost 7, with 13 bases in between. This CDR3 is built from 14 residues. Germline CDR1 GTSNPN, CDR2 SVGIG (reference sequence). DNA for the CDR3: TGTGCCTGGAGTGTAGGGCAGGGTACGAATGAGCAGTTCTTC. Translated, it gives CAWSVGQGTNEQFF.